This T cell receptor (beta chain) was identified during a study of T cell repertoires in cytomegalovirus infection. Overall study: Indications came from public TCR beta signatures; they pointed to CMV infection and to a matching HLA type.

TCRdb independently ran MiXCR on the reads; one entry per CDR3 protein. The repertoire holds some 700,000 distinct CDR3 sequences, roughly 35% seen once, with 2.8% in the top ten. Remarks on this clonotype: No antigen is known for it.

CDR1 MNHEY and CDR2 SMNVEV come from the germline V gene (reference sequence). The CDR3 has 16 amino acids. Germline trimming cut 5 bases from V and 6 bases from J; bases unmatched to any gene: 11. Study-wide points: HLA-C-restricted CMV-specific TCR beta clonotypes prevailed in the ex vivo response.

The sequencing sample was made of PBMCs. The receptor was derived from a human donor in good health (CMV status not recorded). Some clones in this sample may be carry-over from other donors' samples. The chain employs TRBV27 and TRBJ2-7; 12 nucleotides agree with TRBD2. This CDR3 is CASSTLLAGGSLEQYF. The DNA of the CDR3 is TGTGCCAGCAGTACCCTACTAGCGGGAGGCTCCCTCGAGCAGTACTTC.